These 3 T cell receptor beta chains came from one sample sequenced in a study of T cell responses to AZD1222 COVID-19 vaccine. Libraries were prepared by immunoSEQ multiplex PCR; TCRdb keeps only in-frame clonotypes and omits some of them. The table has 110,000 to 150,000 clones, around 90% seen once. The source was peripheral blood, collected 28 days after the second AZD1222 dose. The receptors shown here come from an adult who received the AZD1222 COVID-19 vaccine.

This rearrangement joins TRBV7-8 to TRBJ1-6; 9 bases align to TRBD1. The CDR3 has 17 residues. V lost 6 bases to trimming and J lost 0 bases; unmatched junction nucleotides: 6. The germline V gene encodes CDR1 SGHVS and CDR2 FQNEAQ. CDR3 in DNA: TGTGCCAGCAGTCGGGACAGGGAGAGCTCCTATAATTCACCCCTCCACTTT. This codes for CASSRDRESSYNSPLHF.

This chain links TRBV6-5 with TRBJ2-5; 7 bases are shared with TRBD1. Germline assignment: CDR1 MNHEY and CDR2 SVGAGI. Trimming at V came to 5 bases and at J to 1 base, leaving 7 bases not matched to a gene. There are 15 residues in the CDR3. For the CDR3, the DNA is TGTGCCAGCAGTCTCCAGACAGGGTTCCAAGAGACCCAGTACTTC. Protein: CASSLQTGFQETQYF.

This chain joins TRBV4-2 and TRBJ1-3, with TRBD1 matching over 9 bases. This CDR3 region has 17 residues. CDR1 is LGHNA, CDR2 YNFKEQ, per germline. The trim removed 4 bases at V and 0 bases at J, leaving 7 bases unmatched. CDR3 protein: CASSLPGQGNSGNTIYF. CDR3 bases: TGTGCCAGCAGCCTTCCGGGACAGGGAAACTCTGGAAACACCATATATTTT.